The rows below give T cell receptor beta chains drawn from one sample of a study of chemoradiotherapy in HPV16-positive cancers. Data came from immunoSEQ multiplex PCR; TCRdb stores just in-frame clones and leaves some out. The repertoire holds about 12,000 clones, with around 90% as singletons. Sample acquisition took place from a patient who underwent chemoradiotherapy. The receptors come from a human donor with HPV-associated anogenital cancer. CDR3s include the opening cysteine and the closing phenylalanine or tryptophan. The D gene is left open where the match is weak.

V gene	J gene	D gene	CDR3 protein	CDR3 DNA
TRBV6-5	TRBJ2-7	TRBD1	CASSLGQVKGYEQYF	TGTGCCAGCAGTTTGGGACAGGTAAAAGGTTACGAGCAGTACTTC
TRBV11-2	TRBJ2-1	TRBD2	CASSLGASGNNEQFF	TGTGCCAGCAGCTTAGGGGCTAGCGGGAATAATGAGCAGTTCTTC
TRBV10-1	TRBJ2-1	NA	CASSEPGLGEQFF	TGCGCCAGCAGTGAGCCGGGACTTGGTGAGCAGTTCTTC
TRBV18	TRBJ1-2	NA	CASSPGGAGYTF	TGTGCCAGCTCACCTGGAGGGGCTGGCTACACCTTC
TRBV27	TRBJ2-7	TRBD2	CASSLVGTTSLEQYF	TGTGCCAGCAGTTTGGTAGGGACTACATCCTTGGAGCAGTACTTC
TRBV7-3	TRBJ1-5	NA	CASSDTAQGPQHF	TGTGCCAGCAGCGACACGGCACAGGGACCCCAGCATTTT
TRBV7-9	TRBJ2-7	TRBD2	CASTLAGQSSYEQYF	TGTGCCAGCACCCTAGCGGGTCAGAGCTCCTACGAGCAGTACTTC
TRBV19	TRBJ2-1	NA	CASSTTLGGTYNEQFF	TGTGCCAGTAGTACCACCCTAGGGGGTACCTACAATGAGCAGTTCTTC
TRBV27	TRBJ2-3	TRBD2	CASSNSGGSSDTQYF	TGTGCCAGCAGTAATAGCGGGGGGAGCTCAGATACGCAGTATTTT
TRBV11-2	TRBJ2-7	NA	CASSSVPGTFSYEQYF	TGTGCCAGCAGCTCCGTCCCCGGGACATTTTCCTACGAGCAGTACTTC
TRBV11-2	TRBJ1-6	NA	CASSLGQGRSPLHF	TGTGCCAGCAGCTTAGGTCAGGGTCGGTCACCCCTCCACTTT
TRBV6-6	TRBJ1-5	NA	CASMASGYNQPQHF	TGTGCCAGCATGGCATCGGGTTATAATCAGCCCCAGCATTTT
TRBV4-1	TRBJ1-3	NA	CASRQGWLLDGTIYF	TGCGCCAGCAGACAGGGTTGGTTGTTGGACGGCACCATATATTTT
TRBV19	TRBJ1-3	NA	CASSTGAGNTIYF	TGTGCCAGTTCGACGGGGGCTGGAAACACCATATATTTT
TRBV5-1	TRBJ2-3	TRBD2	CASSTGLAGGGSTDTQYF	TGCGCCAGCAGCACCGGACTAGCGGGGGGAGGTAGCACAGATACGCAGTATTTT
TRBV4-1	TRBJ2-7	NA	CASSQEGPPRNYEQYF	TGCGCCAGCAGCCAAGAGGGCCCTCCTCGAAACTACGAGCAGTACTTC
TRBV2	TRBJ1-5	NA	CASSEGVAGQPQHF	TGTGCCAGCAGTGAGGGGGTAGCGGGTCAGCCCCAGCATTTT